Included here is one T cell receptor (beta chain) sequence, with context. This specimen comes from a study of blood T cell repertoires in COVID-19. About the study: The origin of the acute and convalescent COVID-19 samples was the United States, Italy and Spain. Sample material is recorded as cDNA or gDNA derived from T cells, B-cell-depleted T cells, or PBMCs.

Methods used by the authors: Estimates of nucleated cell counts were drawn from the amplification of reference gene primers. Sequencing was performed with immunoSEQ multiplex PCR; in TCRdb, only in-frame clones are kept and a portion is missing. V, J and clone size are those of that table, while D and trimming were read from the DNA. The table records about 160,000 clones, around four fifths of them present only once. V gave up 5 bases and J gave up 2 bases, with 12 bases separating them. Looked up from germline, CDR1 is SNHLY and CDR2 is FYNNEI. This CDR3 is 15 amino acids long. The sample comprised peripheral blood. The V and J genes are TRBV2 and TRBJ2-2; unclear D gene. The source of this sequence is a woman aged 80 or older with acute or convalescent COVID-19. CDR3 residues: CASSLQSINTGELFF. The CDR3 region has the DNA TGTGCCAGCAGTTTACAGTCGATTAACACCGGGGAGCTGTTTTTT.